Below, one T cell receptor (beta chain) is given with its context. Every patient relapsed after autologous stem cell transplantation, and brentuximab vedotin exposure varied. The data were taken from a study of PD-1 blockade in classical Hodgkin lymphoma. V lost 0 bases and J 1 base, leaving 15 bases between the germline ends. Germline V lookup: CDR1 SNHLY, CDR2 FYNNEI. The CDR3 extends over 17 amino acids. Method: immunoSEQ multiplex PCR; TCRdb's copy keeps in-frame clones and lacks some. The sample consists of some 150,000 clones, less than 80% of them appearing once. The sequencing here drew on peripheral blood mononuclear cells (PBMCs), taken before the second cycle of nivolumab. This chain uses TRBV2 with TRBJ1-1; tentatively, D is TRBD1 (5 bases). The receptor was derived from a human donor with classical Hodgkin lymphoma. The DNA of the CDR3 is TGTGCCAGCAGTGAAGCGGTACGGGGCGGAGGGAACACTGAAGCTTTCTTT. This gives the protein CASSEAVRGGGNTEAFF.